This T cell receptor (beta chain) derives from a study of shared clonotypes between healthy human individuals. Study outcomes and limitations: A generally larger estimated richness was seen in naive subsets than in memory subsets. The sole specimen, blood, was sampled, and tissue repertoires likely differ.

J was trimmed by 11 bases and V by 5 bases; bases with no gene match: 8. Germline CDR1 is SGHVS and CDR2 is FNYEAQ. CDR3 length: 12 amino acids. What CD8 memory combined were CD45RO+ cells and CCR7-negative CD45RA+ TemRA cells. For each subset, genomic DNA was distributed in equal portions over several immunoSEQ plates. This table comes from immunoSEQ multiplex PCR, and its TCRdb copy is limited to in-frame clones, with some not included. The sample includes fewer than 150,000 clones, about 70% seen only once; the top ten take 20% to 25%. A word on this clone: The antigen is unknown.

The TCR comes from a woman in her 30s in good health. J is TRBJ1-1 and V is TRBV7-6; 7 nucleotides agree with TRBD1. Material: memory CD8+ T cells sorted from blood. The subset denotes: CD45RO+ cells pooled with CCR7-negative TemRA cells. CDR3 coding DNA: TGTGCCAGCAGCGGTCGGACAGGAGGGGCTTTCTTT. It codes for CASSGRTGGAFF. The full variable domain, with the rest looked up from reference TRBV7-6 and TRBJ1-1, is GAGVSQSPRYKVTKRGQDVALRCDPISGHVSLYWYRQALGQGPEFLTYFNYEAQQDKSGLPNDRFSAERPEGSISTLTIQRTEQRDSAMYRCASSGRTGGAFFGQGTRLTVV.